The entry below describes one T cell receptor (beta chain). The table came from immunoSEQ multiplex PCR; TCRdb's copy has only in-frame clones and leaves some out. Among some 1,400,000 clones listed, around 97% were seen once. These data belong to a study of shared clonotypes between healthy human individuals. The origin of this receptor is a man aged 30 to 39 in good health. The specimen sequenced was naive CD4+ T cells sorted from blood. Specified subset: CD45RA+ positively selected.

The DNA for the CDR3 is TGTGCCATCAGTGTGGGGGGCAACGAGCAGTACTTC. This sequence encodes CAISVGGNEQYF. The chain links TRBV10-3 to TRBJ2-7, with D perhaps given as TRBD1 or TRBD2 (6 bases each). The germline gives CDR1 ENHRY, CDR2 SYGVKD. The CDR3 consists of 12 residues. With 4 bases removed from V and 5 bases from J, the gap between germline ends came to 9 bases.